Listed below are T cell receptor beta chains from one sample, sequenced in a study of technical replicates of blood from a handful of donors. Clones were read by immunoSEQ multiplex PCR, and TCRdb kept only the in-frame ones, dropping some. The data hold 25,000 to 40,000 clones, with 90% to 95% observed a single time. Material for sequencing was PBMCs. The receptors were gathered from a human donor in good health. Some clones in this sample may be carry-over from other donors' samples. Both conserved end residues are part of each CDR3. D genes are given only for firm matches. Expanded clones are given a class, and other clones once, few, many or no size at all.

j_call	d_call	clone_size	v_call	cdr3_nt	cdr3_aa
TRBJ1-1	NA	NA	TRBV30	TGTGCCTGGAGTCAGGGCCAGTTCACTGAAGCTTTCTTT	CAWSQGQFTEAFF
TRBJ1-2	NA	few	TRBV25-1	TGTGCCAGCCAACAAGAGGGTAACTATGGCTACACCTTC	CASQQEGNYGYTF
TRBJ2-6	NA	NA	TRBV11-2	TGTGCCAGCAGCTTTAGGGGGGGACTATATTTC	CASSFRGGLYF
TRBJ2-4	NA	once	TRBV30	TGTGCCTGGATGCCTGCCGGAGCCAAAAACATTCAGTACTTC	CAWMPAGAKNIQYF
TRBJ2-3	TRBD2	once	TRBV4-3	TGCGCCAGCACCACAAGACTAGGGGTAGCGGGGATCAATACGCAGTATTTT	CASTTRLGVAGINTQYF
TRBJ2-1	TRBD2	NA	TRBV4-1	TGCGCCAGCAGCCAAGGGACTAGAAGCGTTGAGCAGTTCTTC	CASSQGTRSVEQFF
TRBJ2-1	TRBD2	NA	TRBV6-4	TGTGCCAGCAGTACGGCGGGGGGGAGTAATGAGCAGTTCTTC	CASSTAGGSNEQFF
TRBJ1-6	NA	NA	TRBV18	TGTGCCAGCTCCGTCAGGGCTGTGAATTCACCCCTCCACTTT	CASSVRAVNSPLHF
TRBJ2-6	NA	NA	TRBV21-1	TGTGCCAGCAGCAAAGAAACAGGGGGGTACTCTGGGGCCAACGTCCTGACTTTC	CASSKETGGYSGANVLTF
TRBJ2-1	TRBD1	NA	TRBV6-6	TGTGCCAGCAGTTACTCGGACAGGGGGGAACAGTTCTTC	CASSYSDRGEQFF
TRBJ1-1	NA	NA	TRBV29-1	TGCAGCTTCGGTGAGAGCCTGAACACTGAAGCTTTCTTT	CSFGESLNTEAFF
TRBJ2-2	TRBD2	once	TRBV30	TGTGCCTGGGGGAGGGTGACTAGCGGAACCGGGGAGCTGTTTTTT	CAWGRVTSGTGELFF
TRBJ2-7	NA	NA	TRBV4-1	TGCGCCAGCAGCCTATCACTGGACAGCATAGTGCAGTACTTC	CASSLSLDSIVQYF
TRBJ2-7	NA	NA	TRBV27	TGTGCCAGCAGTTCCTCCGTGGGGCAACGTGGCTACGAGCAGTACTTC	CASSSSVGQRGYEQYF
TRBJ1-6	NA	NA	TRBV7-9	TGTGCCAGCAGCTTTTCCCCCGATAGTTCACCCCTCCACTTT	CASSFSPDSSPLHF
TRBJ2-1	TRBD1	NA	TRBV5-1	TGCGCCAGCAGCTTGGGACCCCGGACAGGGGGCGCCTACAATGAGCAGTTCTTC	CASSLGPRTGGAYNEQFF
TRBJ2-7	NA	NA	TRBV7-6	TGTGCCAGCAGCTTAGGGACAACTGGGGTGGACGAGCAGTACTTC	CASSLGTTGVDEQYF
TRBJ2-7	TRBD2	NA	TRBV5-1	TGCGCCAGCAGCTGGGGACTAGCGGGGAGCTACGAGCAGTACTTC	CASSWGLAGSYEQYF
TRBJ2-4	TRBD1	NA	TRBV13	TGTGCCAGCAGCTTCACAGGGGTTGGCAAAAACATTCAGTACTTC	CASSFTGVGKNIQYF
TRBJ2-1	NA	NA	TRBV5-1	TGCGCCAGCAGCTTGGATCCAGGGGTGAGGAATGAGCAGTTCTTC	CASSLDPGVRNEQFF
TRBJ1-3	NA	NA	TRBV7-3	TGTGCCAGCAGCTCGCTTCCGGGGGACACCATATATTTT	CASSSLPGDTIYF
TRBJ1-1	NA	NA	TRBV7-2	TGTGCCAGCAGCTACCGACAGAGACCCACTGAAGCTTTCTTT	CASSYRQRPTEAFF
TRBJ1-2	NA	NA	TRBV29-1	TGCAGCAGTCAGGAGGGGCCCGGCTACACCTTC	CSSQEGPGYTF
TRBJ2-1	TRBD1	NA	TRBV11-1	TGTGCCAGTAAACAGGGGGCGAAGATTAATGAGCAGTTCTTC	CASKQGAKINEQFF
TRBJ2-4	TRBD1	NA	TRBV4-3	TGCGCCAGCAGCCGTACCGGGACAGGGAATGACATTCAGTACTTC	CASSRTGTGNDIQYF
TRBJ1-4	TRBD1	NA	TRBV9	TGTGCCAGCAGCACCCGACAGGGAAGTCGGGAAAAACTGTTTTTT	CASSTRQGSREKLFF
TRBJ2-1	TRBD1	NA	TRBV12-5	TGTGCTAGTGGTACAGGGGGGACAGTTTCCTACAATGAGCAGTTCTTC	CASGTGGTVSYNEQFF
TRBJ1-5	TRBD1	NA	TRBV6-1	TGTGCCAGCAGACAGGGGGTCAATCAGCCCCAGCATTTT	CASRQGVNQPQHF
TRBJ1-2	NA	once	TRBV2	TGTGCCAGCAAAGAGGTCTCTGGCTACACCTTC	CASKEVSGYTF
TRBJ2-3	TRBD2	NA	TRBV29-1	TGCAGCGGGGGGACTAGCGGGAGCACAGATACGCAGTATTTT	CSGGTSGSTDTQYF
TRBJ2-5	TRBD2	NA	TRBV4-2	TGTGCCAGCAGCAAAAATCCATCGGGGGAGGGATGGGAGACCCAGTACTTC	CASSKNPSGEGWETQYF
TRBJ2-7	TRBD1	NA	TRBV13	TGTGCCAGCAGCTTATTTTCCGGGACAGGGCTCTACGAGCAGTACTTC	CASSLFSGTGLYEQYF
TRBJ2-5	TRBD2	NA	TRBV9	TGTGCCAGCAGCGTAAGTGGGGGGGGAAGAGAGACCCAGTACTTC	CASSVSGGGRETQYF
TRBJ1-6	NA	NA	TRBV7-6	TGTGCCAGCAGCTTAGGAGGGTTCGGGTCACCCCTCCACTTT	CASSLGGFGSPLHF
TRBJ2-4	TRBD2	once	TRBV9	TGTGCCAGCACCAGGGAAGCGGGGGGGCCCAGCATTCAGTACTTC	CASTREAGGPSIQYF
TRBJ1-2	TRBD1	NA	TRBV6-5	TGTGCCAGCAGTTACTTTGGACAGGAGGGCTACACCTTC	CASSYFGQEGYTF
TRBJ1-6	TRBD1	NA	TRBV4-2	TGTGCCAGCAGCCCGACTCCACAGGGGATTGTTAGCTCCTATAATTCACCCCTCCACTTT	CASSPTPQGIVSSYNSPLHF
TRBJ1-2	NA	NA	TRBV19	TGTGCCAGTAGTATAGATGGACAGACCAACTATGGCTACACCTTC	CASSIDGQTNYGYTF
TRBJ2-7	NA	NA	TRBV7-9	TGTGCCAGCAGCCGTGGACAGTTCTACGAGCAGTACTTC	CASSRGQFYEQYF
TRBJ2-5	TRBD2	NA	TRBV4-2	TGTGCCAGCAGCTCGACTAGCGGGGCACAAGAGACCCAGTACTTC	CASSSTSGAQETQYF
TRBJ2-5	NA	NA	TRBV28	TGTGCCAGCAGCCGGGACGGCGAGGGGGTGGAGACCCAGTACTTC	CASSRDGEGVETQYF
TRBJ2-1	NA	NA	TRBV4-2	TGTGCCAGCAGCCAAGCGGGGGAGGCCAATGAGCAGTTCTTC	CASSQAGEANEQFF
TRBJ2-2	NA	NA	TRBV2	TGTGCCAGCAGTGCCCCCCTGGGCCGGGAGCTGTTTTTT	CASSAPLGRELFF
TRBJ1-1	NA	NA	TRBV7-3	TGTGCCAGCAGCTTAATGGGCCAGAACACTGAAGCTTTCTTT	CASSLMGQNTEAFF
TRBJ1-2	NA	NA	TRBV5-6	TGTGCCAGCGGGGAAGAAGGCAGGGACTATGGCTACACCTTC	CASGEEGRDYGYTF
TRBJ1-4	NA	few	TRBV7-2	TGTGCCAGCAGCTTAGGGCAGACAGGCACCAATGAAAAACTGTTTTTT	CASSLGQTGTNEKLFF
TRBJ1-6	NA	NA	TRBV27	TGTGCCAGCAGTTTATCGGGGCCTCGGGCACCCCTCCACTTT	CASSLSGPRAPLHF
TRBJ2-5	NA	NA	TRBV30	TGTGCCTGGGGAGATCAAGAGACCCAGTACTTC	CAWGDQETQYF